This T cell receptor beta chain was captured by sequencing in a study of OX40 agonist ivuxolimab in advanced cancers. Trimming at V came to 4 bases and at J to 10 bases, leaving 7 bases not matched to a gene. Germline V gene lookup returns CDR1 SGHRS and CDR2 YFSETQ. The CDR3 covers 13 residues. TCRdb's table, derived via immunoSEQ multiplex PCR, lists solely in-frame clones and lacks some. This sample has about 77,000 clones, with approximately 92% found just once. Sequencing used CD4+ or CD8+ T cells sorted from blood, obtained in a trial of the OX40 agonist ivuxolimab. This TCR was recovered from an adult with an advanced solid tumor such as melanoma, head and neck, liver or kidney cancer. This chain links TRBV5-1 with TRBJ1-5, with 8 bases matching TRBD1. CDR3 DNA: TGCGCCAGCAGCCCGACAGGGGATAATCCCCAGCATTTT. Translated, it gives CASSPTGDNPQHF.